A selection of T cell receptor beta chains follows, all from one sample in a study of shared clonotypes between healthy human individuals. The protocol was immunoSEQ multiplex PCR, while the TCRdb copy is restricted to in-frame clones and leaves out a portion. The profile covers some 2.1 million clones, with roughly 95% appearing a single time and 0.1% to 0.15% taken by the ten largest. Material for sequencing was naive CD4+ T cells sorted from blood. The receptors were sampled from a young man in good health. The CDR3 runs from the conserved cysteine through the conserved F or W. The D gene is left open where the match is weak. Clone size appears in some rows only: once, few, many, or a class for an expanded clone.

size: NA; V: TRBV4-1; J: TRBJ1-4; D: TRBD1; CDR3: CASSQGDRGSEKLFF; DNA: TGCGCCAGCAGCCAGGGCGACAGGGGAAGTGAAAAACTGTTTTTT
size: once; V: TRBV18; J: TRBJ2-7; D: NA; CDR3: CASSPSGLGEQYF; DNA: TGTGCCAGCTCACCATCAGGCTTAGGTGAGCAGTACTTC
size: NA; V: TRBV6-5; J: TRBJ2-7; D: NA; CDR3: CASSSDSYEQYF; DNA: TGTGCCAGCAGTTCTGACAGTTACGAGCAGTACTTC
size: NA; V: TRBV30; J: TRBJ2-7; D: NA; CDR3: CAWAGTYEQYF; DNA: TGTGCCTGGGCCGGGACCTACGAGCAGTACTTC
size: NA; V: TRBV27; J: TRBJ2-7; D: TRBD1; CDR3: CASSVYRGITYEQYF; DNA: TGTGCCAGCAGTGTCTACAGGGGGATTACCTACGAGCAGTACTTC
size: NA; V: TRBV7-9; J: TRBJ2-3; D: NA; CDR3: CASSLTSDTQYF; DNA: TGTGCCAGCAGTCTCACGTCAGATACGCAGTATTTT
size: once; V: TRBV19; J: TRBJ2-2; D: NA; CDR3: CASSIDRGAGELFF; DNA: TGTGCCAGTAGTATAGATCGGGGCGCCGGGGAGCTGTTTTTT
size: NA; V: TRBV7-2; J: TRBJ2-7; D: NA; CDR3: CASSLNVGIGYEQYF; DNA: TGTGCCAGCAGCTTAAACGTGGGAATCGGCTACGAGCAGTACTTC
size: NA; V: TRBV10-1; J: TRBJ1-4; D: TRBD1; CDR3: CASSENRGTNEKLFF; DNA: TGCGCCAGCAGTGAGAACAGGGGAACTAATGAAAAACTGTTTTTT
size: few; V: TRBV20-1; J: TRBJ1-5; D: NA; CDR3: CSAGDQPQHF; DNA: TGCAGTGCGGGAGATCAGCCCCAGCATTTT
size: NA; V: TRBV5-5; J: TRBJ1-2; D: NA; CDR3: CASSLARQNYGYTF; DNA: TGTGCCAGCAGCTTGGCCCGGCAGAACTATGGCTACACCTTC
size: NA; V: TRBV4-3; J: TRBJ1-2; D: TRBD1; CDR3: CASSQTGRGPGYGYTF; DNA: TGCGCCAGCAGCCAGACCGGGAGGGGGCCGGGCTATGGCTACACCTTC
size: NA; V: TRBV11-1; J: TRBJ2-5; D: TRBD1; CDR3: CASNLGQGFQETQYF; DNA: TGTGCCAGCAACTTGGGACAGGGCTTTCAAGAGACCCAGTACTTC
size: NA; V: TRBV28; J: TRBJ2-5; D: TRBD1; CDR3: CASSRLVSPRTGQETQYF; DNA: TGTGCCAGCAGCCGCTTGGTCTCACCCCGGACAGGACAAGAGACCCAGTACTTC
size: NA; V: TRBV6-5; J: TRBJ2-7; D: TRBD2; CDR3: CASSQGLPISYEQYF; DNA: TGTGCCAGCAGCCAGGGACTACCCATCTCCTACGAGCAGTACTTC
size: few; V: TRBV5-1; J: TRBJ2-7; D: NA; CDR3: CASSLLFGVPYEQYF; DNA: TGCGCCAGCTCCCTATTGTTTGGGGTACCCTACGAGCAGTACTTC
size: NA; V: TRBV30; J: TRBJ1-6; D: NA; CDR3: CAWSGQGGPLHF; DNA: TGTGCCTGGAGTGGCCAGGGAGGACCCCTCCACTTT
size: few; V: TRBV28; J: TRBJ2-7; D: TRBD1; CDR3: CASSGTGPYEQYF; DNA: TGTGCCAGCAGTGGGACAGGGCCCTACGAGCAGTACTTC
size: NA; V: TRBV11-2; J: TRBJ2-7; D: NA; CDR3: CASSLVRGAREQYF; DNA: TGTGCCAGCAGCTTAGTTCGGGGGGCGAGGGAGCAGTACTTC
size: NA; V: TRBV11-2; J: TRBJ2-2; D: NA; CDR3: CASSSYTANTGELFF; DNA: TGTGCCAGCAGCTCCTACACCGCGAACACCGGGGAGCTGTTTTTT
size: NA; V: TRBV18; J: TRBJ1-1; D: NA; CDR3: CASSPPAGARTEAFF; DNA: TGTGCCAGCTCACCACCGGCGGGGGCGAGGACTGAAGCTTTCTTT
size: once; V: TRBV10-3; J: TRBJ1-2; D: TRBD1; CDR3: CAISEGQESYGYTF; DNA: TGTGCCATCAGTGAAGGACAGGAAAGCTATGGCTACACCTTC
size: NA; V: TRBV5-1; J: TRBJ2-7; D: TRBD2; CDR3: CASGGEGHEQYF; DNA: TGCGCCAGCGGCGGGGAGGGCCACGAGCAGTACTTC
size: NA; V: TRBV7-2; J: TRBJ1-1; D: TRBD1; CDR3: CASSVTGTVLNTEAFF; DNA: TGTGCCAGCAGCGTCACCGGGACAGTACTTAACACTGAAGCTTTCTTT
size: once; V: TRBV27; J: TRBJ1-1; D: NA; CDR3: CASSLTNYSPDTEAFF; DNA: TGTGCCAGCAGTCTTACCAACTACTCGCCCGACACTGAAGCTTTCTTT
size: NA; V: TRBV30; J: TRBJ1-2; D: NA; CDR3: CAWTITAFSYGYTF; DNA: TGTGCCTGGACCATTACTGCGTTCTCCTATGGCTACACCTTC
size: NA; V: TRBV10-3; J: TRBJ2-7; D: NA; CDR3: CAISRSLYEQYF; DNA: TGTGCCATCAGTCGTTCCCTGTACGAGCAGTACTTC
size: once; V: TRBV7-3; J: TRBJ1-1; D: NA; CDR3: CASSTSGAQGEAFF; DNA: TGTGCCAGCAGCACCTCAGGGGCCCAGGGAGAAGCTTTCTTT
size: NA; V: TRBV5-1; J: TRBJ2-1; D: TRBD1; CDR3: CASSTVGTDYNEQFF; DNA: TGCGCCAGCAGCACCGTCGGGACAGATTACAATGAGCAGTTCTTC
size: NA; V: TRBV6-5; J: TRBJ2-1; D: TRBD2; CDR3: CASSRGTSGSNEQFF; DNA: TGTGCCAGCAGCCGAGGGACTAGCGGGAGCAATGAGCAGTTCTTC
size: NA; V: TRBV15; J: TRBJ1-4; D: NA; CDR3: CATSRDLPATNEKLFF; DNA: TGTGCCACCAGCAGAGATTTGCCTGCAACTAATGAAAAACTGTTTTTT
size: NA; V: TRBV11-2; J: TRBJ1-4; D: TRBD1; CDR3: CASRWTGDEKLFF; DNA: TGTGCCAGCAGGTGGACAGGGGATGAAAAACTGTTTTTT
size: NA; V: TRBV2; J: TRBJ2-5; D: NA; CDR3: CASQQETQYF; DNA: TGTGCCAGCCAACAAGAGACCCAGTACTTC
size: NA; V: TRBV6-6; J: TRBJ1-3; D: NA; CDR3: CASTNFQSGNTIYF; DNA: TGTGCCAGCACAAATTTCCAATCTGGAAACACCATATATTTT
size: NA; V: TRBV14; J: TRBJ2-4; D: TRBD1; CDR3: CASSLQGNIQYF; DNA: TGTGCCAGCAGCCTACAGGGGAACATTCAGTACTTC
size: few; V: TRBV4-1; J: TRBJ2-7; D: NA; CDR3: CASSPPGRSYEQYF; DNA: TGCGCCAGCAGCCCCCCAGGGAGGTCCTACGAGCAGTACTTC
size: NA; V: TRBV6-6; J: TRBJ1-1; D: NA; CDR3: CASSVSGSQAFF; DNA: TGTGCCAGCAGCGTATCCGGGAGCCAAGCTTTCTTT
size: NA; V: TRBV2; J: TRBJ2-7; D: TRBD1; CDR3: CASSEGTGGREQYF; DNA: TGTGCCAGCAGTGAGGGGACAGGGGGACGCGAGCAGTACTTC
size: NA; V: TRBV5-1; J: TRBJ2-7; D: TRBD1; CDR3: CASSQTGTDAQQYF; DNA: TGCGCCAGCAGCCAAACCGGGACAGACGCCCAGCAGTACTTC
size: NA; V: TRBV2; J: TRBJ2-7; D: NA; CDR3: CASGSSYEQYF; DNA: TGTGCCAGCGGCTCGTCCTACGAGCAGTACTTC
size: NA; V: TRBV2; J: TRBJ1-1; D: TRBD1; CDR3: CASGGLGQGAEAFF; DNA: TGTGCCAGCGGAGGGTTGGGACAGGGGGCTGAAGCTTTCTTT
size: NA; V: TRBV9; J: TRBJ2-4; D: TRBD1; CDR3: CASSGGTGKNIQYF; DNA: TGTGCCAGCAGCGGCGGGACAGGGAAAAACATTCAGTACTTC
size: once; V: TRBV9; J: TRBJ2-1; D: TRBD2; CDR3: CASSVAAGASNEQFF; DNA: TGTGCCAGCAGCGTAGCTGCGGGAGCTAGCAATGAGCAGTTCTTC
size: NA; V: TRBV1; J: TRBJ1-1; D: NA; CDR3: CTSSPYRENTEAFF; DNA: TGCACCAGCAGCCCGTACAGGGAGAACACTGAAGCTTTCTTT